Sequencing of this T cell receptor (beta chain) was carried out in a study of immune evolution from preneoplasia to lung adenocarcinoma. TCRdb's copy holds only in-frame clones and misses some; the assay was immunoSEQ multiplex PCR. The sample lists 14,000 to 15,000 clones, 81% seen once, with almost 3% in the top ten. Only a few counts were recorded for this clone. The specimen sequenced was FFPE minimally invasive lung adenocarcinoma tissue. This clonotype originated in a person between 60 and 80 years old with lung adenocarcinoma.

DNA of the CDR3: TGTGCCAGCAGTTACCCCCTAGGGCCCCAGCATTTT. Translation: CASSYPLGPQHF. This chain connects TRBV6-6 to TRBJ1-5, with D uncertain. Germline CDR1 MNHNY, CDR2 SVGAGI (reference sequence). The ends were cut back, 2 bases at V and 9 bases at J, with 8 bases in the middle. The CDR3 consists of 12 residues.